Listed below are T cell receptor beta chains from one sample, sequenced in a study of OX40 agonist ivuxolimab in advanced cancers. Measured with immunoSEQ multiplex PCR; TCRdb has only the in-frame clones, and not every one. The table lists 100,000 to 120,000 clones, roughly nine tenths of them singletons. Material: CD4+ or CD8+ T cells sorted from blood, obtained in a trial of the OX40 agonist ivuxolimab. The receptors originated from an adult with an advanced solid tumor such as melanoma, head and neck, liver or kidney cancer. Each CDR3 is given with its conserved first and last residue. The D gene is left open where the match is weak. Size values are once, few and many counts, or a class for expanded clones, and some rows have none.

. | TRBJ1-2 | TRBV4-3 | 15 | TRBD1 | CASSPVGQGARGYTF | TGCGCCAGCAGCCCTGTAGGACAGGGGGCGAGGGGCTACACCTTC
medium-sized | TRBJ2-7 | TRBV5-6 | 11 | TRBD1 | CASSVTGTEYF | TGTGCCAGCAGTGTTACCGGGACAGAGTACTTC
. | TRBJ1-1 | TRBV6-5 | 14 | . | CASSSLTGNTEAFF | TGTGCCAGCAGTTCCCTAACGGGGAACACTGAAGCTTTCTTT
. | TRBJ2-5 | TRBV27 | 15 | TRBD1 | CASSRYRGNQETQYF | TGTGCCAGCAGCCGGTACAGGGGAAACCAAGAGACCCAGTACTTC
. | TRBJ1-5 | TRBV6-6 | 15 | . | CASTPAEGGNQPQHF | TGTGCCAGCACCCCTGCGGAAGGAGGGAATCAGCCCCAGCATTTT
. | TRBJ1-3 | TRBV7-2 | 16 | . | CASSLVRLGSGNTIYF | TGTGCCAGCAGCTTAGTTAGACTCGGCTCTGGAAACACCATATATTTT
. | TRBJ2-1 | TRBV19 | 14 | TRBD2 | CASSIGDAGGEQFF | TGTGCCAGTAGTATAGGGGACGCGGGGGGTGAGCAGTTCTTC
. | TRBJ1-1 | TRBV5-4 | 12 | . | CALKGPDTEAFF | TGTGCATTAAAAGGCCCCGACACTGAAGCTTTCTTT
. | TRBJ1-2 | TRBV2 | 18 | . | CASSDPGSLLLGYYGYTF | TGTGCCAGCAGTGACCCAGGGTCCCTTTTATTGGGTTACTATGGCTACACCTTC
. | TRBJ2-7 | TRBV19 | 14 | . | CASSSAEPPYEQYF | TGTGCCAGTAGTTCGGCGGAGCCACCCTACGAGCAGTACTTC
. | TRBJ1-4 | TRBV7-6 | 13 | TRBD1 | CASSSGQGEKLFF | TGTGCCAGCAGCTCAGGACAGGGTGAAAAACTGTTTTTT
. | TRBJ2-1 | TRBV18 | 15 | . | CASSLALGGNNEQFF | TGTGCCAGCTCTCTCGCCTTGGGCGGGAACAATGAGCAGTTCTTC
. | TRBJ2-2 | TRBV9 | 15 | . | CASSLEEGHTGELFF | TGTGCCAGCAGCCTAGAGGAAGGGCACACCGGGGAGCTGTTTTTT
. | TRBJ2-4 | TRBV5-1 | 14 | . | CASSMDRSKNIQYF | TGCGCCAGCAGTATGGACAGATCCAAAAACATTCAGTACTTC
. | TRBJ1-3 | TRBV7-7 | 15 | . | CASSLDAGSGNTIYF | TGTGCTAGCAGCTTAGATGCGGGTTCTGGAAACACCATATATTTT
. | TRBJ2-7 | TRBV30 | 15 | TRBD2 | CAVGRGVRPPYEQYF | TGTGCCGTGGGGCGGGGGGTCCGACCCCCTTACGAGCAGTACTTC
. | TRBJ1-1 | TRBV5-1 | 15 | . | CASSTDTSHSTEAFF | TGCGCCAGCAGCACCGACACCTCGCATAGCACTGAAGCTTTCTTT
once | TRBJ2-7 | TRBV15 | 15 | TRBD1 | CATSWDRRYSYEQYF | TGTGCCACCAGCTGGGACAGGCGATACTCCTACGAGCAGTACTTC
. | TRBJ2-1 | TRBV5-1 | 15 | . | CASSLGQPRYNEQFF | TGCGCCAGCAGCTTGGGGCAACCCCGTTACAATGAGCAGTTCTTC
. | TRBJ1-5 | TRBV9 | 15 | TRBD1 | CASSVGTGGSQPQHF | TGTGCCAGCAGCGTTGGGACAGGGGGCTCTCAGCCCCAGCATTTT
. | TRBJ1-1 | TRBV9 | 18 | . | CASSPGTRNYAMNTEAFF | TGTGCCAGCAGCCCCGGGACAAGAAATTATGCCATGAACACTGAAGCTTTCTTT
. | TRBJ2-3 | TRBV5-1 | 13 | . | CASRTPSTDTQYF | TGCGCCAGCAGGACACCTAGCACAGATACGCAGTATTTT
. | TRBJ2-2 | TRBV29-1 | 16 | TRBD2 | CSVLTSGRSNTGELFF | TGCAGCGTTTTGACTAGCGGGAGATCGAACACCGGGGAGCTGTTTTTT
. | TRBJ2-3 | TRBV28 | 17 | TRBD2 | CASSLTSGRGNTDTQYF | TGTGCCAGCAGTTTGACTAGCGGGAGGGGTAACACAGATACGCAGTATTTT
. | TRBJ1-1 | TRBV2 | 14 | . | CASSVPGRTTEAFF | TGTGCCAGCAGTGTTCCGGGACGGACTACTGAAGCTTTCTTT
. | TRBJ1-2 | TRBV7-9 | 14 | . | CASSPGGLNYGYTF | TGTGCCAGCAGCCCTGGCGGTCTTAACTATGGCTACACCTTC
once | TRBJ2-3 | TRBV19 | 15 | . | CASSPILGHTDTQYF | TGTGCCAGTAGTCCCATCTTAGGGCACACAGATACGCAGTATTTT
. | TRBJ2-7 | TRBV6-5 | 13 | . | CASRRRGGYEQYF | TGTGCCAGCCGAAGGAGAGGGGGCTACGAGCAGTACTTC
few | TRBJ1-2 | TRBV19 | 14 | . | CASRARTDNYGYTF | TGTGCCAGTAGGGCTCGGACAGACAACTATGGCTACACCTTC
. | TRBJ1-4 | TRBV7-6 | 15 | . | CASSPSSTENEKLFF | TGTGCCAGCAGCCCTTCCTCGACCGAGAATGAAAAACTGTTTTTT
. | TRBJ2-5 | TRBV5-1 | 14 | TRBD1 | CASSFDGQGEGQYF | TGCGCCAGCAGCTTCGACGGACAGGGTGAGGGCCAGTACTTC
. | TRBJ1-1 | TRBV12-5 | 14 | TRBD1 | CASGQTGGWVQAFF | TGTGCTAGTGGTCAGACAGGGGGTTGGGTTCAAGCTTTCTTT
. | TRBJ2-1 | TRBV5-4 | 14 | . | CASSLGTGYNEQFF | TGTGCCAGCAGCTTGGGCACAGGATACAATGAGCAGTTCTTC
few | TRBJ1-1 | TRBV6-6 | 15 | TRBD1 | CASSYSLTGGTEAFF | TGTGCCAGCAGTTACTCGCTGACAGGGGGCACTGAAGCTTTCTTT
. | TRBJ2-7 | TRBV14 | 16 | . | CASSRRRGEWNYEQYF | TGTGCCAGCAGCCGACGGAGGGGGGAGTGGAACTACGAGCAGTACTTC
. | TRBJ1-1 | TRBV4-3 | 15 | TRBD1 | CASSHATGEDTEAFF | TGCGCCAGCAGCCATGCAACAGGGGAGGACACTGAAGCTTTCTTT
. | TRBJ1-1 | TRBV19 | 15 | . | CASQPTGRANTEAFF | TGTGCCAGTCAGCCTACCGGCAGGGCAAACACTGAAGCTTTCTTT
. | TRBJ1-1 | TRBV19 | 10 | TRBD1 | CALGTVEAFF | TGTGCCCTCGGGACAGTTGAAGCTTTCTTT
. | TRBJ1-4 | TRBV28 | 14 | . | CASSEGGFNEKLFF | TGTGCCAGCAGTGAGGGCGGGTTTAACGAAAAACTGTTTTTT
. | TRBJ1-2 | TRBV9 | 15 | TRBD1 | CASSVGGQGYYGYTF | TGTGCCAGCAGCGTAGGGGGACAGGGGTACTATGGCTACACCTTC
once | TRBJ1-1 | TRBV27 | 16 | TRBD1 | CASSLNPGTGGTEAFF | TGTGCCAGCAGTCTAAACCCCGGGACAGGGGGCACTGAAGCTTTCTTT
. | TRBJ1-2 | TRBV7-9 | 13 | . | CASSRGLNYGYTF | TGTGCCAGCAGCCGTGGACTGAACTATGGCTACACCTTC
. | TRBJ2-6 | TRBV2 | 21 | . | CASRDPTAGIQPPGGANVLTF | TGTGCCAGCAGAGATCCGACCGCCGGGATCCAACCTCCGGGTGGGGCCAACGTCCTGACTTTC
. | TRBJ1-6 | TRBV7-2 | 16 | . | CASSLGTGVYNSPLHF | TGTGCCAGCAGCTTGGGTACCGGGGTCTATAATTCACCCCTCCACTTT
. | TRBJ2-7 | TRBV18 | 18 | TRBD2 | CASSPNEVGSGGSYEQYF | TGTGCCAGCTCACCTAATGAGGTTGGAAGCGGGGGATCCTACGAGCAGTACTTC
. | TRBJ2-2 | TRBV10-3 | 13 | . | CAISAQRNRELFF | TGTGCCATCAGTGCTCAGAGGAACCGGGAGCTGTTTTTT
. | TRBJ1-1 | TRBV18 | 12 | . | CASSDRNTEAFF | TGTGCCAGCTCAGACAGGAACACTGAAGCTTTCTTT
. | TRBJ2-7 | TRBV28 | 16 | . | CASRTSRRGDSYEQYF | TGTGCCAGCAGGACATCCCGGCGGGGAGATAGCTACGAGCAGTACTTC
. | TRBJ2-3 | TRBV4-3 | 16 | . | CASSQGGLVSKDTQYF | TGCGCCAGCAGCCAAGGGGGTCTAGTTTCGAAGGATACGCAGTATTTT
once | TRBJ1-2 | TRBV19 | 15 | TRBD1 | CASSPLEGTVYGYTF | TGTGCCAGTAGCCCCCTGGAAGGGACAGTTTATGGCTACACCTTC
. | TRBJ1-1 | TRBV5-1 | 15 | TRBD1 | CASSLVQGETTEAFF | TGCGCCAGCAGCTTGGTACAGGGGGAAACCACTGAAGCTTTCTTT
. | TRBJ2-2 | TRBV7-9 | 16 | . | CASSLGFQGNTGELFF | TGTGCCAGCAGCTTAGGATTTCAAGGGAACACCGGGGAGCTGTTTTTT
. | TRBJ1-1 | TRBV11-2 | 14 | . | CASSQGQSYAEAFF | TGTGCCAGCAGTCAGGGACAATCGTACGCTGAAGCTTTCTTT
once | TRBJ2-2 | TRBV19 | 16 | . | CASSPGPPRPTGELFF | TGTGCCAGTAGTCCCGGACCCCCCAGGCCGACCGGGGAGCTGTTTTTT
. | TRBJ1-1 | TRBV19 | 16 | TRBD1 | CASSIPGTGLGTEAFF | TGTGCCAGTAGTATCCCCGGGACAGGGCTCGGCACTGAAGCTTTCTTT
. | TRBJ1-6 | TRBV4-3 | 16 | . | CASSQSRSSYNSPLHF | TGCGCCAGCAGCCAATCGCGGAGCTCCTATAATTCACCCCTCCACTTT
. | TRBJ2-7 | TRBV5-1 | 13 | . | CASSLGERDEQYF | TGCGCCAGCAGCCTGGGAGAGCGGGACGAGCAGTACTTC